This passage covers 24 T cell receptor beta chains from one sample sequenced in a study of T cell responses to AZD1222 COVID-19 vaccine. Sequencing used immunoSEQ multiplex PCR; TCRdb keeps in-frame clones, though not all of them. In the table there are some 200,000 clones, just over 90% of which are singletons. The sequencing used peripheral blood, collected on day 0 of MenACWY control vaccination. These receptors were taken from an adult in good health.

The gene calls are TRBV30 and TRBJ1-1; D is undetermined. The CDR3 extends over 11 amino acids. Germline V lookup: CDR1 GTSNPN, CDR2 SVGIG (reference sequence). Trimming removed 4 bases at V and 8 bases at J, with 11 bases between. The CDR3 DNA sequence: TGTGCCTGGACCTTATCGTGGGAAGCTTTCTTT. It codes for CAWTLSWEAFF. The entire variable domain, with the rest obtained from reference TRBV30 and TRBJ1-1, is as follows: SQTIHQWPATLVQPVGSPLSLECTVEGTSNPNLYWYRQAAGRGLQLLFYSVGIGQISSEVPQNLSASRPQDRQFILSSKKLLLSDSGFYLCAWTLSWEAFFGQGTRLTVV.

The rearrangement uses TRBV2 and TRBJ2-3; a weak D match, TRBD1 (5 bases). The CDR3 covers 11 residues. V gave up 6 bases and J gave up 5 bases, with 6 bases separating them. In germline, CDR1 is SNHLY, CDR2 FYNNEI. The CDR3 DNA sequence: TGTGCCAGCAGGCAGGGAGATACGCAGTATTTT. It specifies CASRQGDTQYF.

The rearrangement links TRBV28 to TRBJ1-2; D possibly corresponds to TRBD1 (5 bases). There are 14 residues in the CDR3. V was trimmed by 6 bases and J by 4 bases, leaving 15 bases between them. The germline CDR1 and CDR2 sequences are MDHEN and SYDVKM. CDR3 coding DNA: TGTGCCAGCAGCCCCAGTGGGCAGGGCTATGGCTACACCTTC. It specifies CASSPSGQGYGYTF.

V usage is TRBV7-9 and J usage is TRBJ2-2; no clear D gene. The CDR3 is 14 residues long. Germline V gives CDR1 SEHNR, CDR2 FQNEAQ (reference sequence). The V end lost 5 bases, the J end lost 2 bases, and 9 bases lay between the germline ends. In nucleotides, the CDR3 is TGTGCCAGCAGCGACGGGCTAAACACCGGGGAGCTGTTTTTT. This sequence encodes CASSDGLNTGELFF.

V usage is TRBV15 and J usage is TRBJ1-1; D is uncertain. This CDR3 has 13 amino acids. Between the trimmed V and J ends, which lost 1 base and 4 bases, there was a span of 7 bases. Germline CDR1 and CDR2: LNHNV and YYDKDF (reference sequence). CDR3 DNA sequence: TGTGCCACCAGCAGAGTGGGCCCCACTGAAGCTTTCTTT. This encodes CATSRVGPTEAFF. The full variable domain, rest sourced from reference TRBV15 and TRBJ1-1, is DAMVIQNPRYQVTQFGKPVTLSCSQTLNHNVMYWYQQKSSQAPKLLFHYYDKDFNNEADTPDNFQSRRPNTSFCFLDIRSPGLGDTAMYLCATSRVGPTEAFFGQGTRLTVV.

This chain links TRBV6-5 with TRBJ1-1; 10 bases line up with TRBD1. Looked up from germline, CDR1 is MNHEY and CDR2 is SVGAGI. The CDR3 has 14 amino acids. With 7 bases clipped from V and 8 bases from J, the junction kept 10 bases outside the gene matches. The DNA for the CDR3 is TGTGCCAGCAATCCGACAGGGGGCGCGGGAGAAGCTTTCTTT. It encodes CASNPTGGAGEAFF.

V is TRBV2 and J is TRBJ2-1; the match to TRBD2 covers 9 bases. This CDR3 has 14 residues. V lost 6 bases, J lost 4 bases, and 4 bases stayed unmatched. The germline V gene has CDR1 SNHLY and CDR2 FYNNEI. CDR3 in amino acids: CASRGTSRYNEQFF. The CDR3 coding sequence is TGTGCCAGCAGGGGGACTAGCCGATACAATGAGCAGTTCTTC. The variable domain in full, with the rest retrieved from reference TRBV2 and TRBJ2-1, is EPEVTQTPSHQVTQMGQEVILRCVPISNHLYFYWYRQILGQKVEFLVSFYNNEISEKSEIFDDQFSVERPDGSNFTLKIRSTKLEDSAMYFCASRGTSRYNEQFFGPGTRLTVL.

The chain employs TRBV27 and TRBJ2-7, with 10 bases that match TRBD2. Germline V gives CDR1 MNHEY, CDR2 SMNVEV (reference sequence). Trimming cost V 3 bases and J 4 bases; bases outside gene matches: 6. The CDR3 sequence is 15 residues long. CDR3 sequence reads: CASSLASGSRYEQYF. The DNA of the CDR3 is TGTGCCAGCAGTTTGGCTAGCGGGAGCAGGTACGAGCAGTACTTC.

In this sample, this clone turned up once. The V gene is TRBV18, the J gene TRBJ1-1; D may be TRBD1 (6 bases). Trimming cost V 3 bases and J 1 base, with 21 bases left between them. The length of the CDR3 is 18 residues. CDR1 and CDR2 from the germline V gene are KGHSH and LQKENI. In DNA form, the CDR3 reads TGTGCCAGCTCACCGTTGGGTGGGATGGGACACTCGAACACTGAAGCTTTCTTT. It is translated as CASSPLGGMGHSNTEAFF.

This sequence joins TRBV10-3 and TRBJ1-1; D is unresolved. Per germline, CDR1 ENHRY and CDR2 SYGVKD. The CDR3 is made up of 12 amino acids. With 1 base removed from V and 4 bases from J, the gap between germline ends came to 4 bases. CDR3 sequence reads: CAISELATEAFF. The CDR3 DNA reads as TGTGCCATCAGTGAGTTAGCCACTGAAGCTTTCTTT.

This chain joins TRBV27 and TRBJ1-4; maybe TRBD1 (6 bases). The CDR3 is made up of 16 amino acids. V was cut by 5 bases and J by 5 bases, with 18 bases left in between. Germline values: CDR1 MNHEY, CDR2 SMNVEV (reference sequence). The CDR3 protein is CASSPSRGIGNEKLFF. CDR3 sequence (DNA): TGTGCCAGCAGTCCTTCCAGGGGAATAGGGAATGAAAAACTGTTTTTT.

CDR3 protein: CASSPRKGEQFF. The CDR3 DNA sequence: TGTGCCAGCAGCCCGCGTAAGGGGGAGCAGTTCTTC. The V and J genes are TRBV4-2 and TRBJ2-1; TRBD1 might be the D (5 bases). Between the trimmed V and J ends, which lost 4 bases and 10 bases, there was a span of 11 bases. This CDR3 contains 12 residues. Germline V lookup: CDR1 LGHNA, CDR2 YNFKEQ.

J is TRBJ2-5 and V is TRBV30; possible D gene TRBD2, 6 bases. Per the germline V gene, CDR1 is GTSNPN and CDR2 is SVGIG (reference sequence). Trimming stripped 0 bases from V and 7 bases from J, with 15 bases between. The CDR3 has 14 amino acids. CDR3 sequence reads: CAWSVLAGSGTQYF. DNA for the CDR3: TGTGCCTGGAGTGTACTTGCGGGGTCAGGGACCCAGTACTTC. The variable domain in full, completed from reference TRBV30 and TRBJ2-5, reads SQTIHQWPATLVQPVGSPLSLECTVEGTSNPNLYWYRQAAGRGLQLLFYSVGIGQISSEVPQNLSASRPQDRQFILSSKKLLLSDSGFYLCAWSVLAGSGTQYFGPGTRLLVL.

This rearrangement joins TRBV19 to TRBJ1-1; D not resolved. The germline V and J ends were trimmed by 7 bases and 3 bases, with 9 bases remaining between them. Germline V gene data show CDR1 as LNHDA and CDR2 as SQIVND (reference sequence). The CDR3 is 12 residues long. Here the CDR3 reads CASNPRDTEAFF. The CDR3, as DNA: TGTGCCAGTAACCCGAGGGACACTGAAGCTTTCTTT.

The V and J genes are TRBV29-1 and TRBJ1-5; tentative D call: TRBD1 (6 bases). The germline V gene encodes CDR1 SQVTM and CDR2 ANQGSEA. V gave up 6 bases and J gave up 7 bases, with 13 bases separating them. The CDR3 runs to 12 residues. The CDR3 loop reads CSVPTGFQPQHF. In DNA form, the CDR3 reads TGCAGCGTCCCAACAGGGTTCCAGCCCCAGCATTTT.

The chain couples TRBV18 to TRBJ1-1; possible D gene TRBD1, 6 bases. The CDR3 extends over 15 amino acids. Germline CDR1 reads KGHSH; CDR2 reads LQKENI. Trimming removed 6 bases at V and 2 bases at J, with 16 bases between. DNA of the CDR3: TGTGCCAGCTCGCCTTACAGGGCCCTTAACACTGAAGCTTTCTTT. This codes for CASSPYRALNTEAFF.

This chain connects TRBV4-2 to TRBJ2-7; D uncertain. V was trimmed by 5 bases and J by 4 bases, leaving 18 bases between them. The CDR3 spans 15 residues. CDR1 is LGHNA and CDR2 is YNFKEQ in the germline V gene. DNA for the CDR3: TGTGCCAGCAGCTCGGCCGGAAGTCAACTTTACGAGCAGTACTTC. Its translation: CASSSAGSQLYEQYF.

The V call is TRBV10-1, the J call TRBJ1-1; TRBD1 agrees at 10 bases. The CDR3 totals 13 residues. With V trimmed by 5 bases and J by 11 bases, 8 bases remained unmatched. Germline loops: CDR1 WNHNN, CDR2 SYGVQD (reference sequence). The CDR3 here is CASSRTGGLKAFF. DNA of the CDR3: TGCGCCAGCAGTAGGACAGGGGGGCTAAAGGCTTTCTTT.

The chain couples TRBV19 to TRBJ2-5; possible D gene TRBD1, 6 bases. CDR1 and CDR2 (germline): LNHDA, SQIVND (reference sequence). CDR3 size: 13 residues. V was cut by 3 bases and J by 4 bases, with 9 bases left in between. CDR3 bases: TGTGCCAGTAGTATCTGGGGGCGAGAGACCCAGTACTTC. It is translated as CASSIWGRETQYF.

This sequence joins TRBV6-1 and TRBJ1-2; 7 bases map to TRBD1. CDR3 length: 15 residues. CDR1 MNHNS and CDR2 SASEGT come from the germline V gene. Trimming removed 2 bases from V and 2 bases from J; junction bases left unmatched: 5. In DNA, the CDR3 is TGTGCCAGCAGTGAAAGGTTGACAGGGAACTATGGCTACACCTTC. Its protein product is CASSERLTGNYGYTF.

The chain is built from TRBV12-3 or TRBV12-4 and TRBJ1-1; D unresolved. Between the trimmed V and J ends, which lost 0 bases and 1 base, there was a span of 3 bases. The CDR3 spans 13 residues. Here the CDR3 DNA reads TGTGCCAGCAGTTTAGCGCCGAACACTGAAGCTTTCTTT. Protein product: CASSLAPNTEAFF.

Comments on this clone: Other DNA sequences from this sample encode an identical CDR3 as well. The V call is TRBV28, the J call TRBJ1-5; a possible D gene is TRBD1 (6 bases). This CDR3 has 15 residues. Germline CDR1 is MDHEN and CDR2 is SYDVKM. Between the trimmed V and J ends, which lost 5 bases and 7 bases, there was a span of 18 bases. CDR3: CASSRGGRGRQPQHF. Written as DNA, the CDR3 is TGTGCCAGCAGTCGCGGGGGCCGGGGGCGGCAGCCCCAGCATTTT.

This sequence joins TRBV19 and TRBJ1-2; 9 nucleotides line up with TRBD1. CDR3 size: 14 residues. V trimming: 3 bases; J trimming: 5 bases; junction bases outside the gene matches: 4. Germline lookup yields CDR1 LNHDA and CDR2 SQIVND (reference sequence). The CDR3 loop is CASSMDRGGYGYTF. The CDR3 DNA reads as TGTGCCAGTAGTATGGACAGGGGAGGGTATGGCTACACCTTC.

This chain joins TRBV12-3 or TRBV12-4 and TRBJ1-2; 7 bases match TRBD1. V was pared by 4 bases and J by 7 bases, with 6 bases of the junction left unmatched. The CDR3 is made up of 13 amino acids. The CDR3 is CASSSKRGLGYTF. CDR3 DNA sequence: TGTGCCAGCAGTTCGAAGAGGGGGCTTGGCTACACCTTC.